This TCR beta chain was captured in a study of T cell changes during pregnancy in multiple sclerosis. Sequencing used immunoSEQ multiplex PCR; TCRdb keeps in-frame clones, though not all of them. The repertoire holds tens of thousands of clones, with roughly 90% as singletons. Trimming took off 0 bases at V and 3 bases at J, with 9 bases between the two ends. The length of the CDR3 is 15 residues. The germline V gene has CDR1 MNHNY and CDR2 SVGAGI (reference sequence). V and J are TRBV6-6 and TRBJ1-5; the D gene is possibly TRBD1 (5 bases). This sequence was found in a female donor in good health, enrolled as a control in a pregnancy study. The input for sequencing was peripheral blood, taken in the first trimester of pregnancy. CDR3 coding DNA: TGTGCCAGCAGTTACTCGGGGGGGAACAATCAGCCCCAGCATTTT. Protein product: CASSYSGGNNQPQHF.